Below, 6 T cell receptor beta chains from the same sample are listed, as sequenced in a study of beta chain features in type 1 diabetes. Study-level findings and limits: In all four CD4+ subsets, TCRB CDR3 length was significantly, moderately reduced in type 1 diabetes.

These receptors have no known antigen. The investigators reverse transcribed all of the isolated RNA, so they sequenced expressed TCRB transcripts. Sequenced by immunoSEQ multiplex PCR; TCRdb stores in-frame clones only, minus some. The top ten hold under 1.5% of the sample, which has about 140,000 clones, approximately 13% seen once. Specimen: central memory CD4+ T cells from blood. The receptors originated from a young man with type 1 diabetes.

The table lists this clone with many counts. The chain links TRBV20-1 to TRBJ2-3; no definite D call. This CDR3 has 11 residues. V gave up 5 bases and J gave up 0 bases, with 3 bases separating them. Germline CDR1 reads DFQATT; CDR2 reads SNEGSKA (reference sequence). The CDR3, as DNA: TGCAGTGCTTATAGCACAGATACGCAGTATTTT. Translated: CSAYSTDTQYF.

For the CDR3, the DNA is TGTGCCAGCAGCTTAGGACAGACCGAGCAGTTCTTC. This codes for CASSLGQTEQFF. J is TRBJ2-1 and V is TRBV7-9; D might be TRBD1 (5 bases). Trimming stripped 1 base from V and 10 bases from J, with 8 bases between. Germline V gene data show CDR1 as SEHNR and CDR2 as FQNEAQ (reference sequence). The CDR3 extends over 12 amino acids.

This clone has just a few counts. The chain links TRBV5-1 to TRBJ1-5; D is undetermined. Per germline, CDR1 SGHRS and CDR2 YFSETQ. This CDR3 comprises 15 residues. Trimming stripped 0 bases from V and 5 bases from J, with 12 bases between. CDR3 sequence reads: CASSLGPPIDQPQHF. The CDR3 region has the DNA TGCGCCAGCAGCTTGGGGCCCCCGATCGATCAGCCCCAGCATTTT.

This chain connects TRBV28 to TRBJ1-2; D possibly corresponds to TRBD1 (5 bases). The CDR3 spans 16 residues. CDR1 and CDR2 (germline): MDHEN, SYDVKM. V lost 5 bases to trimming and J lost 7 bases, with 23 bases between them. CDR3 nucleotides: TGTGCCAGCAGTGGGGGACCCACGTCCGGCCCTAGTGGCTACACCTTC. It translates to CASSGGPTSGPSGYTF.

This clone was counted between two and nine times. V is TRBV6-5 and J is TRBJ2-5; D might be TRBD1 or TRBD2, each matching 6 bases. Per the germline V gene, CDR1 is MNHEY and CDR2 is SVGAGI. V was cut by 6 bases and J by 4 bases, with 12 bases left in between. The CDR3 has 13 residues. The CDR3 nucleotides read TGTGCCAGCAGCAAACAGGGAGGAGAGACCCAGTACTTC. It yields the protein CASSKQGGETQYF.

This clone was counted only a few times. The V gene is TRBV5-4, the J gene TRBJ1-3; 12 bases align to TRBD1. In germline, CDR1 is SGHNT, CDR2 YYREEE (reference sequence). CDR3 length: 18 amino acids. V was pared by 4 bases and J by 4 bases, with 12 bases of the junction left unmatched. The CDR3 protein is CASSPQTGQGARGNTIYF. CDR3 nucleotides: TGTGCCAGCAGCCCCCAAACGGGACAGGGGGCGCGGGGAAACACCATATATTTT.